This TCR beta chain derives from a study of T cell changes during pregnancy in multiple sclerosis. Profiled with immunoSEQ multiplex PCR; TCRdb holds only in-frame clones, not every one. The top ten hold under 2% of the sample, which has more than 70,000 clones, around 92% seen once. The CDR3 is made up of 15 amino acids. Trimming removed 2 bases from V and 5 bases from J; junction bases left unmatched: 6. In germline, CDR1 is SGDLS, CDR2 YYNGEE. This clone was found a few times. This sample comprised peripheral blood, obtained after pregnancy. This sequence was found in a female donor in good health, enrolled as a control in a pregnancy study. The chain joins TRBV9 to TRBJ2-2, with 7 bases identical to TRBD2. The CDR3 loop is CASSVGGIGTGELFF. Written as DNA, the CDR3 is TGTGCCAGCAGCGTGGGGGGGATTGGTACCGGGGAGCTGTTTTTT.